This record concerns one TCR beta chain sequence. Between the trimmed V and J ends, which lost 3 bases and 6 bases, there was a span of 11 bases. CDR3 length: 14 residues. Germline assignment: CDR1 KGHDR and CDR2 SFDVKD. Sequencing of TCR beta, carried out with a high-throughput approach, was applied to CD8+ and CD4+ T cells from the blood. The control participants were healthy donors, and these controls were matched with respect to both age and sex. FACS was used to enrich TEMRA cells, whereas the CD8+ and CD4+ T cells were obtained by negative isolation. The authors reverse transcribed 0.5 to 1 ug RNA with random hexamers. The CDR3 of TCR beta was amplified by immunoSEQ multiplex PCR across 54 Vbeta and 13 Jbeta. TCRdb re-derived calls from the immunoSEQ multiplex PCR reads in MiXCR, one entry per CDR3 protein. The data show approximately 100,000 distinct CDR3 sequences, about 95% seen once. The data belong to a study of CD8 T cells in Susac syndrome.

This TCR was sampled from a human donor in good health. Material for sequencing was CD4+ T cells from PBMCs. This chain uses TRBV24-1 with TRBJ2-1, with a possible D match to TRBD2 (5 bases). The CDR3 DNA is TGTGCCACCAGTGATCCTCGGGAACTCAATGAGCAGTTCTTC. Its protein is CATSDPRELNEQFF.